Listed below are T cell receptor beta chains from one sample, sequenced in a study of cytomegalovirus exposure and HLA in healthy donors. Profiling relied on immunoSEQ multiplex PCR, and the TCRdb table lists in-frame clones only, not all of them. The sample holds about 200,000 clones. Sequenced: PBMCs. These receptors were collected from a boy between 10 and 17 years old in good health and CMV-seronegative. CDR3s include the opening cysteine and the closing phenylalanine or tryptophan. Fields, in order: CDR3 protein, CDR3 DNA, CDR3 length, J gene, V gene, D gene. A D gene is named only where the DNA matches it firmly.

CDR3aa: CASSFLGGGQETQYF; CDR3nt: TGTGCCAGCAGCTTCTTGGGAGGAGGGCAAGAGACCCAGTACTTC; len: 15; j_gene: TRBJ2-5; v_gene: TRBV5-6; d_gene: .
CDR3aa: CASRPPRDRGYEQYF; CDR3nt: TGTGCCAGCAGGCCCCCCCGGGACAGGGGCTACGAGCAGTACTTC; len: 15; j_gene: TRBJ2-7; v_gene: TRBV6-1; d_gene: TRBD1
CDR3aa: CASSLAVAPSYEQYF; CDR3nt: TGTGCCAGCAGTCTAGCGGTTGCTCCGTCCTACGAGCAGTACTTC; len: 15; j_gene: TRBJ2-7; v_gene: TRBV7-7; d_gene: TRBD2
CDR3aa: CASSRIRDSNTEAFF; CDR3nt: TGTGCCAGTAGTAGGATCAGGGATTCGAACACTGAAGCTTTCTTT; len: 15; j_gene: TRBJ1-1; v_gene: TRBV19; d_gene: .
CDR3aa: CAWSAGRTSGGHTDTQYF; CDR3nt: TGTGCCTGGAGTGCCGGCCGGACTAGCGGGGGCCATACGGACACCCAGTACTTC; len: 18; j_gene: TRBJ2-5; v_gene: TRBV30; d_gene: TRBD2
CDR3aa: CASSGDRNTEAFF; CDR3nt: TGCGCCAGCAGCGGGGACAGGAACACTGAAGCTTTCTTT; len: 13; j_gene: TRBJ1-1; v_gene: TRBV5-1; d_gene: TRBD1
CDR3aa: CASSLPPSGVPNTGELFF; CDR3nt: TGTGCCAGCAGCTTACCCCCTAGCGGGGTGCCGAACACCGGGGAGCTGTTTTTT; len: 18; j_gene: TRBJ2-2; v_gene: TRBV7-6; d_gene: TRBD2
CDR3aa: CASSQDRTVNTIYF; CDR3nt: TGCGCCAGCAGCCAAGATCGGACAGTCAACACCATATATTTT; len: 14; j_gene: TRBJ1-3; v_gene: TRBV4-1; d_gene: .
CDR3aa: CATSTGKTGAYNEQFF; CDR3nt: TGTGCCACCAGCACTGGAAAAACGGGGGCCTACAATGAGCAGTTCTTC; len: 16; j_gene: TRBJ2-1; v_gene: TRBV15; d_gene: .
CDR3aa: CASSSGQGANTIYF; CDR3nt: TGTGCCAGCAGCTCCGGACAGGGGGCGAACACCATATATTTT; len: 14; j_gene: TRBJ1-3; v_gene: TRBV5-4; d_gene: TRBD1
CDR3aa: CASSSGTLATNEKLFF; CDR3nt: TGTGCCAGCAGCTCCGGGACTCTTGCAACTAATGAAAAACTGTTTTTT; len: 16; j_gene: TRBJ1-4; v_gene: TRBV9; d_gene: .
CDR3aa: CASSQEGGGGNTGELFF; CDR3nt: TGTGCCAGCAGCCAAGAGGGCGGCGGGGGGAACACCGGGGAGCTGTTTTTT; len: 17; j_gene: TRBJ2-2; v_gene: TRBV4-2; d_gene: TRBD2
CDR3aa: CASSRFSDEQFF; CDR3nt: TGTGCCAGCAGTCGATTTTCGGATGAGCAGTTCTTC; len: 12; j_gene: TRBJ2-1; v_gene: TRBV4-2; d_gene: .
CDR3aa: CASSLTGGNQPQHF; CDR3nt: TGTGCCAGCAGCTTAACAGGCGGTAATCAGCCCCAGCATTTT; len: 14; j_gene: TRBJ1-5; v_gene: TRBV7-2; d_gene: .
CDR3aa: CASSTRTSIRNYGYTF; CDR3nt: TGTGCCAGTAGTACACGAACTTCGATACGCAACTATGGCTACACCTTC; len: 16; j_gene: TRBJ1-2; v_gene: TRBV19; d_gene: .
CDR3aa: CASSRTGGQMNTEAFF; CDR3nt: TGTGCCAGCTCCCGGACAGGGGGACAGATGAACACTGAAGCTTTCTTT; len: 16; j_gene: TRBJ1-1; v_gene: TRBV18; d_gene: TRBD1
CDR3aa: CASSVIDRASGYTF; CDR3nt: TGTGCCAGCAGCGTCATCGACAGGGCGTCTGGCTACACCTTC; len: 14; j_gene: TRBJ1-2; v_gene: TRBV9; d_gene: TRBD1
CDR3aa: CASGWGQAYEQYF; CDR3nt: TGTGCTAGTGGTTGGGGACAGGCCTACGAGCAGTACTTC; len: 13; j_gene: TRBJ2-7; v_gene: TRBV12-5; d_gene: TRBD1
CDR3aa: CASKEAVPGTGELFF; CDR3nt: TGCGCCAGCAAAGAAGCTGTTCCAGGAACCGGGGAGCTGTTTTTT; len: 15; j_gene: TRBJ2-2; v_gene: TRBV5-1; d_gene: .